This T cell receptor beta chain was identified during a study of breast tumors, draining lymph nodes, adjacent tissues. General study results and limits: Tumor TCR diversity was below lymph nodes but above nontumor tissue. Luminal-like breast cancer showed significantly higher tumor–nontumor repertoire similarity than basal-like.

TCRdb passed the multiplex PCR reads through MiXCR, listing each CDR3 protein once. The sample comprises 250,000 or so distinct CDR3 sequences, 30% to 35% of which are singletons, and more than 0.95% rests with the top ten. The CDR3 sequence is 16 residues long. Trimming stripped 4 bases from V and 1 base from J, with 14 bases between. CDR1 LNHDA and CDR2 SQIVND come from the germline V gene (reference sequence). To note about this clonotype: Antigen: not known.

Axillary draining lymph nodes of breast cancer patients supplied the node samples. Sequences were obtained from axillary lymph node tissue. The gene calls are TRBV19 and TRBJ1-5, with a possible D match to TRBD1 (5 bases). The clonotype comes from a female donor with breast cancer. Some clones in this sample may be carry-over from other donors' samples. The DNA of the CDR3 is TGTGCCAGTAGTAGGAGGGGTGACGAGAGCAATCAGCCCCAGCATTTT. Encoded protein: CASSRRGDESNQPQHF.